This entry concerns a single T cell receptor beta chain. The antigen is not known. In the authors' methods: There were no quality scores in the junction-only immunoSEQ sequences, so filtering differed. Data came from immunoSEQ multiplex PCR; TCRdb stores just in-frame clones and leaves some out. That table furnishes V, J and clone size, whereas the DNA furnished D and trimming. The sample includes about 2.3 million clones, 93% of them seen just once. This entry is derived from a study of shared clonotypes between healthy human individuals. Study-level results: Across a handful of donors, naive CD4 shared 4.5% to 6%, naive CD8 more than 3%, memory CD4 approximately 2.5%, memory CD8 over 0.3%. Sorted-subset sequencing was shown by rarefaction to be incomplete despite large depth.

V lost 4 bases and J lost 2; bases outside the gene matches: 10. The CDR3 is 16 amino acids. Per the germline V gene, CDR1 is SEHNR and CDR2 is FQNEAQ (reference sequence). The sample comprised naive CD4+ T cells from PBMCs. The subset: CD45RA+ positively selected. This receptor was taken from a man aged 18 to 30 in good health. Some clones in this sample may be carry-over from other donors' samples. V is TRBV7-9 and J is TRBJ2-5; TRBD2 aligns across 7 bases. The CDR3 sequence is CASSSPTPGGQETQYF. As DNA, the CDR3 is TGTGCCAGCAGCTCCCCTACCCCGGGAGGTCAAGAGACCCAGTACTTC.